This passage covers 14 T cell receptor beta chains from one sample sequenced in a study of vaccination effects on CD4 cells after COVID-19 (dated by TCRdb to 2022 to 2024). In the ViraFEST assay, PBMC were stimulated with viral peptide pools, and antigen-specific CD4+ T cell clonotypes were then identified by expansion using TCR sequencing. After about 9 days of culture, CD4+ T cells were isolated with the EasySep CD4+ T cell isolation kit. The absence of prior SARS-CoV-2 infection in healthy vaccine recipients was confirmed by negative nucleocapsid antibodies before and after vaccination. These TCRs are of unknown antigen specificity. The library was generated by the immunoSEQ multiplex PCR assay. Held by TCRdb, this immuneACCESS table contains in-frame sequences only and omits some clones. Under half of the omission traces to an unresolved V gene where checked; the cause of the rest is unknown. This sample holds tens of thousands of clones; 78% were observed only once. Roughly 10% of the sample rests with the top ten.

Sequencing used CD4+ T cells from PBMCs cultured with SARS-CoV-2 spike peptides, obtained before COVID-19 vaccination. The meaning of the sample's cell subset or site label: SARS-CoV-2 spike overlapping peptide pool stimulation. Every receptor here comes from a human donor who received a COVID-19 vaccine.

A word on this clone: Other DNA sequences within the sample encode an identical CDR3. The chain employs TRBV5-1 and TRBJ2-5, with unresolved D. V lost 4 bases to trimming and J lost 2 bases, with 12 bases between them. The CDR3 extends over 14 amino acids. Germline lookup yields CDR1 SGHRS and CDR2 YFSETQ. The CDR3 nucleotides are TGCGCCAGCAGCCTGGATTCTAGACAAGAGACCCAGTACTTC. It is translated as CASSLDSRQETQYF.

Relative to its sample, this clone is medium-sized. DNA for the CDR3: TGTGCCAGCAGCATAACAGGGTTCTACGAGCAGTACGTC. This encodes CASSITGFYEQYV. The chain joins TRBV6-2 or TRBV6-3 to TRBJ2-7; maybe TRBD1 (6 bases). The ends were cut back, 6 bases at V and 3 bases at J, with 12 bases in the middle. The CDR3 totals 13 residues. Germline assignment: CDR1 MNHEY and CDR2 SVGEGT.

The V gene is TRBV5-1, the J gene TRBJ2-1, with TRBD2 matching over 9 bases. This CDR3 has 15 residues. The germline CDR1 and CDR2 sequences are SGHRS and YFSETQ. The J segment lost 5 bases and the V segment lost 1 base, leaving 4 bases of the junction unmatched. Written as DNA, the CDR3 is TGCGCCAGCAGCTTGACTAGCGGGCTTGACAATGAGCAGTTCTTC. It translates to CASSLTSGLDNEQFF.

The V call is TRBV27, the J call TRBJ1-4; 10 bases are shared with TRBD1. The CDR3 spans 15 residues. With 0 bases clipped from V and 8 bases from J, the junction kept 3 bases outside the gene matches. Looked up from germline, CDR1 is MNHEY and CDR2 is SMNVEV (reference sequence). The CDR3 DNA sequence: TGTGCCAGCAGTTTATCCGGGACAGGGGTGGAAAAACTGTTTTTT. Translated, it gives CASSLSGTGVEKLFF.

The rearrangement uses TRBV6-5 and TRBJ1-5; D uncertain. The ends were cut back, 3 bases at V and 6 bases at J, with 12 bases in the middle. Germline CDR1 and CDR2: MNHEY and SVGAGI. This CDR3 is built from 14 residues. In DNA form, the CDR3 reads TGTGCCAGCAGTTATCGCCAGGCACGTCAGCCCCAGCATTTT. It codes for CASSYRQARQPQHF.

V and J are TRBV18 and TRBJ2-5; no clear D gene. CDR3 length equals 15 residues. Per the germline V gene, CDR1 is KGHSH and CDR2 is LQKENI. Trimming took 3 bases from V and 0 from J, leaving 11 bases between them. As DNA, the CDR3 is TGTGCCAGCTCACCTACTACCCTGTACCAAGAGACCCAGTACTTC. This codes for CASSPTTLYQETQYF.

V and J are TRBV18 and TRBJ2-5, with TRBD1 identical over 10 bases. V dropped 1 base and J dropped 5; count of bases not matched to a gene: 7. There are 16 residues in the CDR3. Per germline, CDR1 KGHSH and CDR2 LQKENI. CDR3 sequence (DNA): TGTGCCAGCTCACCACTCTCCGGACAGGGGGTTGAGACCCAGTACTTC. Encoded protein: CASSPLSGQGVETQYF.

The chain recombines TRBV6-5 with TRBJ2-2, with no clear D. This CDR3 contains 12 residues. The germline V gene has CDR1 MNHEY and CDR2 SVGAGI. V was trimmed by 0 bases and J by 7 bases, leaving 3 bases between them. The CDR3 loop is CASSYSDGELFF. The DNA of the CDR3 is TGTGCCAGCAGTTACTCCGACGGGGAGCTGTTTTTT.

As regards this clone: A junction boundary mismatches the germline segment, possibly from a read error. This chain uses TRBV18 with TRBJ1-2; the match to TRBD1 covers 7 bases. This CDR3 has 14 residues. Germline V gene data show CDR1 as KGHSH and CDR2 as LQKENI. The DNA for the CDR3 is TGTGCCAGCACACCGGGACAGATTAACTATGGCTACACCTTC. Its translation is CASTPGQINYGYTF.

This clone was counted only a few times. V and J are TRBV15 and TRBJ1-2; the match to TRBD1 covers 7 bases. V lost 1 base to trimming and J lost 6 bases; unmatched junction nucleotides: 2. The length of the CDR3 is 13 residues. Germline V CDR1 and CDR2: LNHNV, YYDKDF (reference sequence). For the CDR3, the DNA is TGTGCCACCAGCAGAGGAGGGGGCGATGGCTACACCTTC. The encoded protein is CATSRGGGDGYTF.

The chain recombines TRBV7-3 with TRBJ2-2; TRBD1 matches 8 bases. The ends lost 3 bases at V and 2 bases at J; junction bases unmatched: 11. Looked up from germline, CDR1 is SGHTA and CDR2 is FQGTGA. The CDR3 contains 18 residues. The CDR3 coding sequence is TGTGCCAGCAGCTTCGGGACAGGAGCCCTCCCCAACACCGGGGAGCTGTTTTTT. Its translation is CASSFGTGALPNTGELFF.

V gene TRBV11-2 combines with J gene TRBJ2-1, with TRBD2 matching over 8 bases. CDR1 and CDR2 (germline): SGHAT, FQNNGV. Trimming cost V 1 base and J 9 bases; bases outside gene matches: 11. This CDR3 is built from 16 residues. CDR3 DNA sequence: TGTGCCAGCAGCTTAGTTGCGGGGGGCACTCTCGGTGAGCAGTTCTTC. Amino acids: CASSLVAGGTLGEQFF.

The chain has TRBV18 and TRBJ2-3, with TRBD1 identical over 8 bases. V trimming: 3 bases; J trimming: 3 bases; junction bases outside the gene matches: 8. This CDR3 has 16 amino acids. Germline V lookup: CDR1 KGHSH, CDR2 LQKENI. In DNA form, the CDR3 reads TGTGCCAGCTCACCGGGGACAGGTATTAGGACAGATACGCAGTATTTT. It codes for CASSPGTGIRTDTQYF.

The rearrangement links TRBV6-5 to TRBJ2-7; tentative D call: TRBD1 (5 bases). The length of the CDR3 is 13 residues. CDR1 and CDR2 from the germline V gene are MNHEY and SVGAGI. CDR3 in amino acids: CASKRQGSSEQYV. In DNA form, the CDR3 reads TGTGCCAGCAAGAGGCAGGGATCCTCCGAGCAGTACGTC.